The source of this T cell receptor beta chain is a study of PD-1 blockade in classical Hodgkin lymphoma (dated by TCRdb to the early 2020s). Turning to the overall study: Nivolumab dosing was 3 mg/kg intravenously every 2 weeks, continuing until either disease progression or unacceptable toxicity. The study used CyTOF and TCR beta sequencing to define a peripheral blood immune signature of response to PD-1 blockade in classical Hodgkin lymphoma. The full study reports these points: Newly diagnosed patients were reported to have lower baseline TCR diversity than healthy donors, and relapsed/refractory patients were reported to have lower baseline TCR diversity still. The study was restricted to a single clinical trial cohort, and the causes of repertoire differences, possibly disease activity or prior therapy, were left undefined. Trial patients with a complete response had baseline diversity similar to that of newly diagnosed patients, while partial responders and progressors had significantly lower diversity. Patients starting nivolumab less than 1 year after ASCT had lower diversity and were excluded from later analyses to avoid confounding by immune reconstitution. CD4+ but not CD8+ TCR diversity rose significantly by C4D1 (p=0.0027 vs p=0.16), most apparent in complete responders (p=0.02).

The time point label, read with the paper, signifies: cycle 4 day 1 (C4D1), after more than five weeks of nivolumab. All trial patients had relapsed after autologous stem cell transplantation, with cohorts A, B and C differing in prior brentuximab vedotin exposure. The trial cohort was composed of around 60 patients with relapsed/refractory classical Hodgkin lymphoma, for whom complete response, partial response or progressive disease was recorded as best overall response. In the multi-cohort phase II CheckMate 205 trial, trial patients received single-agent nivolumab. An independent review committee assessed best overall response by applying the 2007 International Working Group response criteria. Trial PBMCs were collected immediately before nivolumab initiation (C1D1) and during therapy at cycle 2 day 1 and cycle 4 day 1. After peripheral blood was drawn into 8 mL Vacutainer Cell Preparation Tubes, PBMCs were isolated by centrifugation and then cryopreserved.

Genomic DNA was extracted with the Qiagen DNeasy kit from unsorted PBMCs and from negatively selected CD4+ and CD8+ fractions. TCR beta CDR3 regions were subjected to amplification by immunoSEQ multiplex PCR with primers that anneal to V and J segments. A synthetic immune receptor repertoire was used to minimize amplification bias, and any residual bias was removed computationally once sequencing was done. On the study's bioinformatics: Custom Python scripts were used to quantify repertoire diversity as the Shannon entropy index. The unsorted, CD4+ and CD8+ repertoires were each analyzed separately, with the exception of combined analyses, where CD4+ and CD8+ sequences were merged in silico. Clonal expansion was defined as at least a 2-fold frequency increase after treatment relative to C1D1, with a pseudocount of 0.5 for undetected baseline clones. Singleton clones were defined as clones with 0 or 1 copy at C1D1, and non-singleton clones were defined as clones with 2 or more copies. Clones expanded in unsorted samples were assigned a CD4+, CD8+ or unknown annotation through matching of protein sequences in sorted samples from the same patient. Wilcoxon tests were applied to paired samples to test diversity changes from C1D1 to C4D1. TCRdb took over this immuneACCESS table, retaining in-frame rearrangements with V and J assigned. Such tables are incomplete; in checked studies, under half of the missing clones stem from an unresolved V gene, and the remainder is unexplained. For V, J and clone size, that table is used; D and trimming come from the DNA. Counted in this sample were under 40,000 clones; about four fifths of them appeared once. About a sixth of the sample goes to the ten largest clones.

Details on this clone: This clone's antigen is unknown. It has no much larger one-base neighbor in the sample; base qualities were not kept.

The junction shows trimming of 3 bases on V and 4 bases on J, and the gene matches do not reach 4 bases of it. From the germline V gene (reference sequence), CDR1 is SEHNR and CDR2 is FQNEAQ. Taken from cysteine to phenylalanine, the CDR3 has 15 residues. CDR3 DNA is the only sequence kept; it has 45 bases, read in frame from the first base. The V and J genes are TRBV7-9 and TRBJ2-1, with 9 bases in between that match TRBD2. Sequencing was performed on peripheral blood mononuclear cells (PBMCs), taken before the fourth cycle of nivolumab. The TCR sequence derives from a human donor with classical Hodgkin lymphoma. CDR3 protein: CASSFRLAAYNEQFF. The sequenced DNA is TGTGCCAGCAGCTTTAGACTAGCGGCTTACAATGAGCAGTTCTTC.